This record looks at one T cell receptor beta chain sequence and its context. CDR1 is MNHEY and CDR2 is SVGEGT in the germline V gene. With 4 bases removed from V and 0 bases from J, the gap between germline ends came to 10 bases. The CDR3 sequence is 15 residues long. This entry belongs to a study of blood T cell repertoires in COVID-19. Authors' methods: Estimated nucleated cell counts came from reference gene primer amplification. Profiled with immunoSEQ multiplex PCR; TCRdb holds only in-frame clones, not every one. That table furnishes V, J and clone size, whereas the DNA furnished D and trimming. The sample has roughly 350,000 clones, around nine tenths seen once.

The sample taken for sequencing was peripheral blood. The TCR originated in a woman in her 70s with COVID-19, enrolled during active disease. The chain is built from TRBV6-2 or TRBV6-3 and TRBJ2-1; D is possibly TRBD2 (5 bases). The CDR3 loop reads CASSLEGSSYNEQFF. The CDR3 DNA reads TGTGCCAGCAGTTTAGAGGGAAGCTCCTACAATGAGCAGTTCTTC.